The present entry profiles one T cell receptor (beta chain) with its context. The study ran its PCR with 60 Vbeta and 13 Jbeta primers. The repertoire was sequenced with immunoSEQ multiplex PCR; TCRdb's copy has only in-frame clones and lacks some. The sample gives over 150,000 clones, roughly three quarters of which show up once; about 9.6% is in the top ten. These data belong to a study of cytomegalovirus exposure and HLA in healthy donors. The material sequenced was PBMCs. The source of this sequence is a man younger than 30 in good health and CMV-seropositive.

The CDR3: CASSPGQGAVEQYF. The DNA of the CDR3 is TGCGCCAGCAGTCCGGGACAGGGGGCGGTGGAGCAGTACTTC. The V gene is TRBV5-1, the J gene TRBJ2-7, with 12 bases aligning to TRBD1. V lost 5 bases, J lost 7 bases, and 7 bases stayed unmatched. Germline assignment: CDR1 SGHRS and CDR2 YFSETQ. The CDR3 extends over 14 amino acids.